A selection of T cell receptor beta chains follows, all from one sample in a study of blood T cell repertoires in COVID-19. The assay was immunoSEQ multiplex PCR, and TCRdb's table has in-frame clones only and misses some. The sample contains 200,000 to 300,000 clones, over 80% of which appear only once. Material: peripheral blood. These TCRs come from a middle-aged woman who had recovered from COVID-19. The CDR3 runs from the conserved cysteine through the conserved F or W. The D gene is left open where the match is weak. Rows may omit the clone size; those that give it use once, few, many or a size class.

d_gene: TRBD1; abundance: NA; j_gene: TRBJ1-2; v_gene: TRBV3-1/TRBV3-2; CDR3aa: CASSDREANYGYTF; CDR3nt: TGTGCCAGCAGCGACAGGGAAGCTAACTATGGCTACACCTTC
d_gene: TRBD2; abundance: NA; j_gene: TRBJ2-5; v_gene: TRBV7-2; CDR3aa: CASSPNPTSRETQYF; CDR3nt: TGTGCCAGCAGCCCTAACCCGACTAGCCGGGAGACCCAGTACTTC
d_gene: NA; abundance: NA; j_gene: TRBJ2-3; v_gene: TRBV7-2; CDR3aa: CASSSSDLEDTQYF; CDR3nt: TGTGCCAGCAGCTCCTCAGATCTGGAGGATACGCAGTATTTT
d_gene: NA; abundance: NA; j_gene: TRBJ1-1; v_gene: TRBV28; CDR3aa: CASSYTDDTEAFF; CDR3nt: TGTGCCAGCAGTTATACAGATGACACTGAAGCTTTCTTT
d_gene: TRBD2; abundance: NA; j_gene: TRBJ2-1; v_gene: TRBV11-3; CDR3aa: CARIDGTSGSSSYNEQFF; CDR3nt: TGTGCCAGAATCGACGGGACTAGCGGGTCTTCCTCCTACAATGAGCAGTTCTTC
d_gene: TRBD1; abundance: few; j_gene: TRBJ2-1; v_gene: TRBV28; CDR3aa: CASSTGAYNEQFF; CDR3nt: TGTGCCAGCAGTACAGGGGCCTACAATGAGCAGTTCTTC
d_gene: NA; abundance: once; j_gene: TRBJ1-5; v_gene: TRBV28; CDR3aa: CASSIIGNSNQPQHF; CDR3nt: TGTGCCAGCAGTATCATCGGGAATAGCAATCAGCCCCAGCATTTT
d_gene: NA; abundance: once; j_gene: TRBJ2-7; v_gene: TRBV2; CDR3aa: CASNTQGQSSYEQYF; CDR3nt: TGTGCCAGCAATACCCAGGGTCAAAGCTCCTACGAGCAGTACTTC
d_gene: NA; abundance: NA; j_gene: TRBJ1-6; v_gene: TRBV28; CDR3aa: CASSLRQATNSPLHF; CDR3nt: TGTGCCAGCAGTTTACGACAGGCCACTAATTCACCCCTCCACTTT
d_gene: NA; abundance: NA; j_gene: TRBJ1-4; v_gene: TRBV19; CDR3aa: CASSIYGGELNEKLFF; CDR3nt: TGTGCCAGTAGTATATACGGAGGCGAACTAAATGAAAAACTGTTTTTT
d_gene: TRBD2; abundance: NA; j_gene: TRBJ2-7; v_gene: TRBV29-1; CDR3aa: CSVGGGGSSYEQYF; CDR3nt: TGCAGCGTTGGAGGCGGGGGGAGCTCCTACGAGCAGTACTTC
d_gene: TRBD1; abundance: NA; j_gene: TRBJ2-7; v_gene: TRBV6-6; CDR3aa: CASSYSDRGGEQYF; CDR3nt: TGTGCCAGCAGTTACTCAGACAGGGGAGGAGAACAGTACTTC
d_gene: TRBD2; abundance: NA; j_gene: TRBJ2-4; v_gene: TRBV19; CDR3aa: CASKEAGGLAKNIQYF; CDR3nt: TGTGCCAGTAAGGAAGCGGGGGGCCTAGCCAAAAACATTCAGTACTTC
d_gene: TRBD1; abundance: NA; j_gene: TRBJ2-6; v_gene: TRBV28; CDR3aa: CASSWTGVRSGANVLTF; CDR3nt: TGTGCCAGCAGTTGGACAGGGGTACGATCTGGGGCCAACGTCCTGACTTTC
d_gene: TRBD1; abundance: once; j_gene: TRBJ1-4; v_gene: TRBV4-2; CDR3aa: CASSQEQGAFNEKLFF; CDR3nt: TGTGCCAGCAGCCAAGAACAGGGGGCGTTTAATGAAAAACTGTTTTTT
d_gene: TRBD1; abundance: NA; j_gene: TRBJ2-2; v_gene: TRBV13; CDR3aa: CASSRYRGQGGELFF; CDR3nt: TGTGCCAGCAGCCGCTACAGGGGGCAGGGCGGGGAGCTGTTTTTT
d_gene: TRBD1; abundance: NA; j_gene: TRBJ2-1; v_gene: TRBV5-1; CDR3aa: CASSPGQGGTYNEQFF; CDR3nt: TGCGCCAGCAGCCCAGGACAGGGCGGCACCTACAATGAGCAGTTCTTC
d_gene: NA; abundance: once; j_gene: TRBJ2-5; v_gene: TRBV5-1; CDR3aa: CASSMEAGVETQYF; CDR3nt: TGCGCCAGCAGCATGGAGGCAGGGGTAGAGACCCAGTACTTC
d_gene: TRBD1; abundance: NA; j_gene: TRBJ2-5; v_gene: TRBV3-1/TRBV3-2; CDR3aa: CASSQSTGRETQYF; CDR3nt: TGTGCCAGCAGCCAGTCGACAGGGCGCGAGACCCAGTACTTC
d_gene: TRBD1; abundance: NA; j_gene: TRBJ1-2; v_gene: TRBV19; CDR3aa: CASRDRDRGSGALSFTF; CDR3nt: TGTGCCAGTAGAGACCGGGACAGGGGAAGCGGTGCCCTGTCCTTCACCTTC
d_gene: NA; abundance: NA; j_gene: TRBJ2-7; v_gene: TRBV3-1/TRBV3-2; CDR3aa: CASSQEGGSYEQYF; CDR3nt: TGTGCCAGCAGCCAGGAGGGAGGATCCTACGAGCAGTACTTC
d_gene: TRBD1; abundance: NA; j_gene: TRBJ2-5; v_gene: TRBV5-1; CDR3aa: CASSSTGEETQYF; CDR3nt: TGCGCCAGCAGCTCGACAGGGGAAGAGACCCAGTACTTC
d_gene: NA; abundance: NA; j_gene: TRBJ1-6; v_gene: TRBV4-1; CDR3aa: CASSLQRGGAGISSPLHF; CDR3nt: TGCGCCAGCAGTCTTCAGCGAGGTGGTGCAGGGATTAGTTCACCCCTCCACTTT
d_gene: NA; abundance: NA; j_gene: TRBJ1-1; v_gene: TRBV6-5; CDR3aa: CASSYGTPHGNTEAFF; CDR3nt: TGTGCCAGCAGTTACGGGACACCCCACGGGAACACTGAAGCTTTCTTT
d_gene: NA; abundance: NA; j_gene: TRBJ1-1; v_gene: TRBV9; CDR3aa: CASSVVSGTEAFF; CDR3nt: TGTGCCAGCAGCGTAGTGTCGGGGACTGAAGCTTTCTTT
d_gene: TRBD1; abundance: NA; j_gene: TRBJ1-6; v_gene: TRBV6-5; CDR3aa: CASSLRDRNSPLHF; CDR3nt: TGTGCCAGCAGTCTCCGGGACAGAAATTCACCCCTCCACTTT
d_gene: TRBD1; abundance: NA; j_gene: TRBJ1-6; v_gene: TRBV6-5; CDR3aa: CASSIQGANNSPLHF; CDR3nt: TGTGCCAGCAGTATCCAGGGGGCGAATAATTCACCCCTCCACTTT
d_gene: NA; abundance: NA; j_gene: TRBJ1-6; v_gene: TRBV30; CDR3aa: CAWKQGASSYNSPLHF; CDR3nt: TGTGCCTGGAAACAAGGGGCGAGCTCCTATAATTCACCCCTCCACTTT
d_gene: NA; abundance: NA; j_gene: TRBJ2-7; v_gene: TRBV10-1; CDR3aa: CASSERTPPGEQYF; CDR3nt: TGCGCCAGCAGTGAGAGGACACCCCCGGGCGAGCAGTACTTC
d_gene: TRBD1; abundance: NA; j_gene: TRBJ2-7; v_gene: TRBV6-1; CDR3aa: CASSGFEETGTYEQYF; CDR3nt: TGTGCCAGCAGTGGGTTCGAGGAGACAGGGACCTACGAGCAGTACTTC
d_gene: TRBD1; abundance: NA; j_gene: TRBJ1-6; v_gene: TRBV6-5; CDR3aa: CASRGQGGRNSPLHF; CDR3nt: TGTGCCAGCAGGGGACAGGGAGGGCGTAATTCACCCCTCCACTTT
d_gene: TRBD2; abundance: NA; j_gene: TRBJ2-1; v_gene: TRBV6-5; CDR3aa: CASSYGTTGLREQFF; CDR3nt: TGTGCCAGCAGTTACGGGACTACGGGATTGCGTGAGCAGTTCTTC
d_gene: TRBD1; abundance: NA; j_gene: TRBJ1-4; v_gene: TRBV7-9; CDR3aa: CASSLPGTGGEKLFF; CDR3nt: TGTGCCAGCAGCTTACCCGGGACAGGTGGAGAAAAACTGTTTTTT